The 8 T cell receptor beta chains given below trace back to one sample, sequenced in a study of identical twins. MiXCR, applied by TCRdb to the 5' RACE reads, yields one record per CDR3 protein. Found here are approximately 1.8 million distinct CDR3 sequences, more than 30% of them singletons; the top ten hold approximately 0.29%. Sequencing was done on a sample of cord blood. These receptors were obtained from a newborn girl in good health.

Comments on this clonotype: A much larger clone differs by one base, so this may be a read error. This chain joins TRBV12-3 or TRBV12-4 and TRBJ2-3; TRBD1 matches at 7 bases. This CDR3 has 15 amino acids. This CDR3 is CASSLWQGDTDAQYF. CDR3 DNA sequence: TGTGCCAGCAGTTTGTGGCAGGGGGACACAGATGCGCAGTATTTT.

Comments on this clonotype: One end of the junction varies from germline; a read error may be responsible. This CDR3 is CASSQQGNCGYTF. CDR3 DNA sequence: TGCGCCAGCAGCCAACAGGGGAACTGTGGCTACACCTTC. The V call is TRBV4-1, the J call TRBJ1-2, with D tentatively TRBD1 (6 bases). The length of the CDR3 is 13 residues. Germline V gene sequence: CDR1 MGHRA, CDR2 YSYEKL.

The rearrangement joins TRBV5-1 to TRBJ2-7, with D possibly TRBD1 on 5 matching bases. From germline, CDR1 is SGHRS and CDR2 YFSETQ. Trimming shortened V by 3 bases and J by 7 bases, and 14 bases separated the two germline ends. There are 13 residues in the CDR3. CDR3 bases: TGCGCCAGCAGCTCCCAGGGTTCTGGGGAGCAGTACTTC. Protein product: CASSSQGSGEQYF.

This clonotype was seen a few times. The genes are TRBV4-2 and TRBJ2-7; D might be TRBD2 (7 bases). Trimming left V 0 bases short and J 2 bases short, with 14 bases between. The germline CDR1 and CDR2 sequences are LGHNA and YNFKEQ. The CDR3 is made up of 16 amino acids. The CDR3 coding sequence is TGTGCCAGCAGCCAAGATCTAGGGGGAGGGCCCTACGAGCAGTACTTC. Amino acids: CASSQDLGGGPYEQYF.

This chain joins TRBV11-1 and TRBJ1-1; 10 bases match TRBD1. The CDR3 runs 17 residues. The germline CDR1 and CDR2 sequences are SGHAT and FQDESV (reference sequence). The J segment lost 5 bases and the V segment lost 1 base, leaving 10 bases of the junction unmatched. CDR3 residues: CASSLGDRGRGGTEAFF. DNA of the CDR3: TGTGCCAGCAGCTTAGGAGACAGGGGGCGCGGGGGAACTGAAGCTTTCTTT.

This clonotype was seen more than once but under ten times. This sequence joins TRBV25-1 and TRBJ1-1, with 7 bases that match TRBD1. Germline lookup yields CDR1 MGHDK and CDR2 SYGVNS. V trimming: 6 bases; J trimming: 4 bases; junction bases outside the gene matches: 5. CDR3 length equals 13 residues. The CDR3 DNA follows: TGTGCCAGCAGGCACAGGGGTAGCACTGAAGCTTTCTTT. Residues: CASRHRGSTEAFF.

This chain uses TRBV7-9 with TRBJ1-4; TRBD1 aligns across 7 bases. The CDR3 runs to 16 residues. After removal of 0 bases from V and 5 bases from J, the junction contained 6 bases not matched to a gene. Germline V gene data show CDR1 as SEHNR and CDR2 as FQNEAQ (reference sequence). The CDR3 loop reads CASSLAVTGLNEKLFF. The CDR3 DNA follows: TGTGCCAGCAGCTTAGCTGTGACAGGGTTAAATGAAAAACTGTTTTTT.

This chain links TRBV7-9 with TRBJ2-1, with D tentatively TRBD2 (5 bases). The CDR3 has 11 residues. Trimming cost V 4 bases and J 10 bases, with 8 bases left between them. Per the germline V gene, CDR1 is SEHNR and CDR2 is FQNEAQ (reference sequence). The CDR3 sequence: CASSSIAEQFF. CDR3 DNA sequence: TGTGCCAGCAGCTCGATAGCGGAGCAGTTCTTC.